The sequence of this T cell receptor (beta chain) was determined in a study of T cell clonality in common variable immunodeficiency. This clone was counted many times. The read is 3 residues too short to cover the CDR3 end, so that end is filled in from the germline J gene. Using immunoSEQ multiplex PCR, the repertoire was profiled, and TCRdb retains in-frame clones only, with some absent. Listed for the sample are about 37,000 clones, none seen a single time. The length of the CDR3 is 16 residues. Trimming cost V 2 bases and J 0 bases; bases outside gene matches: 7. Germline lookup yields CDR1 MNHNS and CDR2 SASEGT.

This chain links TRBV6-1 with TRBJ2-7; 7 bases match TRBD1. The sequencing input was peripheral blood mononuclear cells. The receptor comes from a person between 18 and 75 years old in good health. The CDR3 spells CASSEWAGGPSYEQYF. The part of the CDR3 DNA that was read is TGTGCCAGCAGTGAATGGGCAGGGGGACCCTCCTACGAG.